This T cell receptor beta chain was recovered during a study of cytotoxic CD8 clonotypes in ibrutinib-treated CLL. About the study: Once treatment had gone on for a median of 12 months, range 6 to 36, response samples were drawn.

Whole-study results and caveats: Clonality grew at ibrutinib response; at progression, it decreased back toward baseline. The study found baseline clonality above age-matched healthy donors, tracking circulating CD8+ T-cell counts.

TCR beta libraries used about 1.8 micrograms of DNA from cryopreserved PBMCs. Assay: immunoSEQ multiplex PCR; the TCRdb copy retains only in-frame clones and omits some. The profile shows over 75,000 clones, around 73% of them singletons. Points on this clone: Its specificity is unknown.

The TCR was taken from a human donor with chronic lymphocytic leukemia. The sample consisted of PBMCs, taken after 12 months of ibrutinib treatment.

CDR3: CASSELGDYGYTF. CDR3 bases: TGCGCCAGCAGTGAGCTGGGGGACTATGGCTACACCTTC. This rearrangement joins TRBV4-3 to TRBJ1-2; tentatively, D is TRBD1 (5 bases). V shed 6 bases and J shed 3 bases, with 11 bases lying between them. CDR1 LGHNA and CDR2 YSLEER come from the germline V gene. The CDR3 consists of 13 residues.